The sequence of this T cell receptor (beta chain) was determined in a study of blood T cell repertoires in COVID-19. Profiling relied on immunoSEQ multiplex PCR, and the TCRdb table lists in-frame clones only, not all of them. The table has just over 300,000 clones, 65% to 90% seen once; the top ten hold about 4%. The CDR3 loop spans 14 amino acids. Germline loops: CDR1 SGHRS, CDR2 YFSETQ. The V end was cut by 0 bases, the J end by 6 bases, with 10 bases between. The clonotype comes from a man in his thirties or forties who had recovered from COVID-19. Sample: PBMCs or T cells enriched from blood (not recorded which). This rearrangement joins TRBV5-1 to TRBJ1-5; D not resolved. Here the CDR3 reads CASSLAEGSQPQHF. The CDR3 DNA reads TGCGCCAGCAGCTTGGCCGAGGGAAGTCAGCCCCAGCATTTT.